The 31 T cell receptor beta chains reported below all come from one sample, sequenced in a study of tumor and adjacent non-tumor tissue in lung cancer. RNA was extracted from bulk tissue without any cell sorting. More than 3 cm separated this lung sample from the edge of the tumor. TCRbeta libraries were built with three rounds of nested PCR, modified from ARM-PCR. TCRdb recomputed calls from the multiplex PCR reads with MiXCR, one row per CDR3 protein. Counted here are 90,000 to 120,000 distinct CDR3 sequences, more than 55% occurring once; the ten biggest clones make up roughly 18%. Sequenced material: distant non-tumor lung tissue. The receptors shown here come from a man in his thirties or forties with non-small cell lung cancer.

In regard to this clonotype: The conserved final phenylalanine or tryptophan is absent from the CDR3, which likely points to a read error. The chain is built from TRBV11-2 and TRBJ2-5, with D maybe TRBD1 (6 bases). The germline V gene has CDR1 SGHAT and CDR2 FQNNGV. The CDR3 is 14 residues long. The ends were cut back, 5 bases at V and 7 bases at J, with 17 bases in the middle. The CDR3 nucleotides read TGTGCCAGCAGCCTACAGGGAGCCTCGGGGACCCAGTACCTC. Amino acids: CASSLQGASGTQYL.

This clonotype was seen repeatedly, ten times or more. This sequence joins TRBV20-1 and TRBJ2-7; D is unclear. V lost 3 bases to trimming and J lost 3 bases, with 6 bases between them. Germline CDR1 and CDR2: DFQATT and SNEGSKA (reference sequence). The CDR3 covers 11 residues. This CDR3 reads CSASDGYEQYF. CDR3 DNA: TGCAGTGCTAGCGACGGCTACGAGCAGTACTTC.

Comment on this clonotype: This clone may be a read error of a much larger clone one base away. The chain carries TRBV4-3 and TRBJ2-1, with D maybe TRBD1 (5 bases). Germline CDR1 LGHNA, CDR2 YSLEER. CDR3 length: 15 residues. In DNA form, the CDR3 reads TGCGCCAGCAGCCAAGGTTTCGGACATTACAATGGGCAGTTCTTC. The encoded protein is CASSQGFGHYNGQFF.

A word on this clonotype: As the CDR3 is not closed by the conserved phenylalanine or tryptophan, this likely results from a read error. The DNA is left out, because the CDR3 cannot be placed on it with certainty; the CDR3 is given as TCRdb lists it. The chain links TRBV12-3 or TRBV12-4 to TRBJ1-5; TRBD1, the D gene given by the table, was not confirmed from the DNA. Including both end residues, the CDR3 is 13 amino acids long. The CDR3 spells CASSLQAQAPQHS.

This clonotype is labeled medium-sized. The CDR3 is CSAASTGATTQYF. CDR3 nucleotide sequence: TGCAGTGCCGCCTCGACTGGGGCTACGACGCAGTACTTC. This chain links TRBV20-1 with TRBJ2-7, with D possibly TRBD1 on 5 matching bases. Germline CDR1 reads DFQATT; CDR2 reads SNEGSKA (reference sequence). Trimming took off 6 bases at V and 9 bases at J, with 21 bases between the two ends. The CDR3 is 13 residues long.

Regarding this clonotype: Possible read error: a much larger clone is one base away. This chain uses TRBV5-5 with TRBJ1-1; D unresolved. The CDR3 totals 16 residues. Germline loops: CDR1 SGHKS, CDR2 YYEKEE (reference sequence). The CDR3: CVSSFLSSAMNTEAFF. The DNA of the CDR3 is TGTGTCAGCAGCTTTCTCTCGTCAGCCATGAACACTGAAGCTTTCTTT.

This clonotype was seen only once. The germline gene is not matched at one end of the junction; a read error may be the cause. This chain links TRBV20-1 with TRBJ2-5; 10 positions agree with TRBD2. This CDR3 spans 12 amino acids. CDR1 and CDR2 from the germline V gene are DFQATT and SNEGSKA (reference sequence). The CDR3 protein is CSAELAGQTQYF. The CDR3 DNA reads TGTAGTGCTGAACTAGCGGGGCAGACCCAGTACTTC.

Comments on this clonotype: Without the conserved terminal phenylalanine or tryptophan, this CDR3 likely stems from a read error. CDR3 nucleotides: TGTGCCAGCAGCTTGGGTTGGGGGGGCTGCGATACGCAGTATTCT. Translation: CASSLGWGGCDTQYS. This chain connects TRBV11-3 to TRBJ2-3, with D perhaps TRBD2 (7 bases). Trimming cost V 3 bases and J 6 bases, with 16 bases left between them. CDR1 SGHNT and CDR2 YENEEA come from the germline V gene. This CDR3 has 15 residues.

V and J are TRBV6-2 or TRBV6-3 and TRBJ2-1; the match to TRBD2 covers 7 bases. Looked up from germline, CDR1 is MNHEY and CDR2 is SVGEGT. The junction had 14 bases not matched to a gene; V was cut back by 4 bases and J by 8 bases. There are 16 residues in the CDR3. Written as DNA, the CDR3 is TGTGCCAGCAGTTCCTCGACTGGCGGGAGACTGTATGAGCAGTTCTTC. The encoded protein is CASSSSTGGRLYEQFF.

As for this clonotype: A read error may account for a junction end that differs from germline. V and J are TRBV20-1 and TRBJ2-3; 9 bases fit TRBD2. The CDR3 runs to 14 residues. Germline-derived CDR1 and CDR2 are DFQATT and SNEGSKA (reference sequence). CDR3 amino acids: CSGGSGGITDTQYF. DNA of the CDR3: TGCAGTGGGGGTAGCGGGGGTATCACAGACACGCAGTATTTT.

On this clonotype itself: A single base separates this from a much larger clone, so it may be a read error. The chain has TRBV20-1 and TRBJ2-7, with TRBD1 matching over 11 bases. The V gene's germline CDR1 is DFQATT and CDR2 SNEGSKA (reference sequence). The CDR3 spans 14 residues. The CDR3 nucleotides read TGCAATGCCCTGGCGGGGACAGGGGGGTACGAGCAGTACTTC. Amino acids: CNALAGTGGYEQYF.

As regards this clonotype: One junction end does not reproduce the germline sequence, and a read error may be involved. The chain carries TRBV7-2 and TRBJ2-7, with TRBD2 matching over 12 bases. CDR3 length: 14 amino acids. Germline CDR1 reads SGHTA; CDR2 reads FQGNSA. The CDR3 nucleotides read TGTGCCAACAGCTTACTAGCGGGGGGCAGCGAGCAGTACTTC. Encoded protein: CANSLLAGGSEQYF.

With respect to this clonotype: Being one base from a much bigger clone, this may be a read error. The V and J genes are TRBV4-3 and TRBJ2-7; 8 bases fit TRBD2. CDR3 size: 15 residues. Germline V gene sequence: CDR1 LGHNA, CDR2 YSLEER. The CDR3 is CASSQARGLGYEQCF. The CDR3 coding sequence is TGCGCCAGCAGCCAAGCCAGGGGACTAGGCTACGAGCAGTGCTTC.

Concerning this clonotype itself: One junction end does not reproduce the germline sequence, and a read error may be involved. V usage is TRBV11-2 and J usage is TRBJ1-2; D is unresolved. The germline CDR1 and CDR2 sequences are SGHAT and FQNNGV. CDR3 length: 13 amino acids. The CDR3 DNA follows: TGTGCCAGCAGCTCGGGTCTCTTCTATAGCTACACCTTC. Protein sequence: CASSSGLFYSYTF.

This CDR3 is CATSVSGGADTQYF. The DNA for the CDR3 is TGTGCCACCAGTGTTAGCGGGGGGGCGGATACGCAGTATTTT. J is TRBJ2-3 and V is TRBV24-1, with 11 bases lining up with TRBD2. Germline loops: CDR1 KGHDR, CDR2 SFDVKD. The V and J ends lost 5 bases and 6 bases, in that order; junction bases with no gene match: 3. The CDR3 is 14 amino acids.

Regarding this clonotype: One junction end does not reproduce the germline sequence, and a read error may be involved. The chain combines TRBV5-6 with TRBJ1-5; D ambiguous. The CDR3 has 14 amino acids. Germline CDR1 is SGHDT and CDR2 is YYEEEE. The CDR3 here is CASSLEMDDQPQHF. The CDR3 nucleotides read TGTGCTAGCAGCTTGGAGATGGACGATCAGCCCCAGCATTTT.

Comments on this clonotype: Lacking the conserved final phenylalanine or tryptophan, this CDR3 likely reflects a read error. The limits of the CDR3 on the DNA are not certain, so only TCRdb's listed CDR3 is given. The chain joins TRBV29-1 to TRBJ2-1; the table names TRBD1, a call not compared with the DNA. The germline V gene encodes CDR1 SQVTM and CDR2 ANQGSEA. The CDR3 length is 15 residues, termini included. The CDR3 sequence: CSVEVPAGPYNEQLL.

This clonotype showed up many times. The chain employs TRBV20-1 and TRBJ1-5, with TRBD1 identical over 7 bases. The V and J ends lost 7 bases and 6 bases, in that order; junction bases with no gene match: 9. In germline, CDR1 is DFQATT, CDR2 SNEGSKA (reference sequence). The CDR3 totals 13 residues. The CDR3 coding sequence is TGCAGTGTCTACAGGGGATTAGGTCAGCCCCAGCATTTT. This translates into CSVYRGLGQPQHF.

This clonotype turned up a few times. The chain links TRBV6-5 to TRBJ2-2; the match to TRBD1 covers 8 bases. Germline V gene data show CDR1 as MNHEY and CDR2 as SVGAGI. The junction had 15 bases not matched to a gene; V was cut back by 6 bases and J by 9 bases. The CDR3 is 16 residues long. CDR3 protein: CASSPDRASFFWELFF. CDR3 bases: TGTGCCAGCAGCCCGGACAGGGCCAGCTTTTTCTGGGAGCTGTTTTTT.

With regard to this clonotype: A much more abundant neighbour one base away suggests this may be a read error. V is TRBV6-6 and J is TRBJ1-5, with no clear D. The CDR3 sequence is 16 residues long. Trimming stripped 5 bases from V and 6 bases from J, with 20 bases between. The germline V gene encodes CDR1 MNHNY and CDR2 SVGAGI (reference sequence). CDR3 DNA sequence: TGTGCCAGCAGTCCCTACCCGACGGGCGGACGTCAGCCCCAGCATTTT. Residues: CASSPYPTGGRQPQHF.

About this clonotype: One end of the junction is discordant with germline, which a read error may explain. As DNA, the CDR3 is TGCTGTGCTATAGGGAAACATTGGGCGGGGGGGCAAGATGAGCAGTTCTTC. It is translated as CCAIGKHWAGGQDEQFF. The gene calls are TRBV20-1 and TRBJ2-1, with 9 nucleotides matching TRBD2. Germline V gene data show CDR1 as DFQATT and CDR2 as SNEGSKA (reference sequence). This CDR3 has 17 amino acids.

As concerns this clonotype: One end of the junction varies from germline; a read error may be responsible. The CDR3 nucleotides read TGTGCTAGCAACTTAAGACCGCGTGGGAACACTGAAGCTTTCTTT. It is translated as CASNLRPRGNTEAFF. The chain links TRBV11-1 to TRBJ1-1; no clear D gene. This CDR3 is 15 amino acids long. Per germline, CDR1 SGHAT and CDR2 FQDESV (reference sequence).

This clonotype came up many times. The chain has TRBV7-8 and TRBJ2-3, with D tentatively TRBD1 (7 bases). The CDR3 loop spans 16 amino acids. Germline V gene lookup returns CDR1 SGHVS and CDR2 FQNEAQ. The V end was cut by 2 bases, the J end by 1 base, with 13 bases between. CDR3 DNA sequence: TGTGCCAGCAGCTTATCAGGGGGGTCGGGCACAGATACGCAGTATTTT. Amino acids: CASSLSGGSGTDTQYF.

This clonotype has just a few counts. A read error may be the cause here, since a much bigger clone is one base away. V is TRBV20-1 and J is TRBJ1-2; D is uncertain. Germline CDR1 and CDR2: DFQATT and SNEGSKA (reference sequence). The ends were cut back, 4 bases at V and 7 bases at J, with 13 bases in the middle. The CDR3 is made up of 12 amino acids. This CDR3 is CSAMGNSSGYTF. Written as DNA, the CDR3 is TGCAGTGCTATGGGGAATTCGAGTGGCTACACCTTC.

With regard to this clonotype: This sequence may be a read error, since a much larger clone differs from it by one base. The gene calls are TRBV4-1 and TRBJ2-3; D may be TRBD1 (6 bases). The germline V gene encodes CDR1 MGHRA and CDR2 YSYEKL. The CDR3 covers 16 residues. The CDR3 loop is CASRQGGTSATDTQYF. The CDR3, as DNA: TGCGCCAGCAGGCAAGGGGGAACCTCGGCCACAGATACGCAGTATTTT.

On this clonotype itself: This CDR3 fails to terminate in the conserved phenylalanine or tryptophan, so it likely reflects a read error. This chain links TRBV10-1 with TRBJ2-2; no reliable D call. The CDR3 extends over 14 amino acids. Germline V gives CDR1 WNHNN, CDR2 SYGVQD (reference sequence). As DNA, the CDR3 is TGCGCCAGCAGAGAGTCGTACTTGTCCGGGGAGCTGTTTTCT. It codes for CASRESYLSGELFS.

A few counts support this clonotype. A much larger clone differs from this one at a single base, so this may be a read error. The CDR3 carries no conserved terminal phenylalanine or tryptophan, so it likely arises from a read error. The V gene is TRBV6-2 or TRBV6-3, the J gene TRBJ2-5, with D possibly being TRBD1 (5 bases). Germline V gene data show CDR1 as MNHEY and CDR2 as SVGEGT. The V end was cut by 6 bases, the J end by 0 bases, with 8 bases between. This CDR3 comprises 13 residues. CDR3 sequence (DNA): TGTGCCAGCAGACAGGACAACCAAGAGACCCAGTACTTA. Protein sequence: CASRQDNQETQYL.

A remark on this clonotype: With a much larger clone just one base away, this may be a read error. The V and J genes are TRBV29-1 and TRBJ2-3; D remains ambiguous. CDR3 size: 13 residues. The V end was cut by 2 bases, the J end by 2 bases, with 8 bases between. Germline CDR1 SQVTM, CDR2 ANQGSEA. For the CDR3, the DNA is TGCAGCGTTGAACCTGTGAACACAGATACGCAGTATTTT. Residues: CSVEPVNTDTQYF.

With regard to this clonotype: It is likely a read error, because the conserved phenylalanine at the end of the CDR3 is missing. The chain combines TRBV6-5 with TRBJ1-6, with 11 bases aligning to TRBD1. Trimming at V came to 5 bases and at J to 6 bases, leaving 3 bases not matched to a gene. Germline V gene lookup returns CDR1 MNHEY and CDR2 SVGAGI. The CDR3 runs to 15 residues. This chain's CDR3 is CASSDGTGGNSPLHC. CDR3 in DNA: TGTGCCAGCAGTGACGGGACAGGGGGTAATTCACCCCTCCACTGT.

This clonotype showed up just a few times. With a much larger clone just one base away, this may be a read error. The chain recombines TRBV29-1 with TRBJ1-1; possible D gene TRBD1, 5 bases. The CDR3 consists of 13 residues. CDR1 is SQVTM, CDR2 ANQGSEA, per germline. Deletions cut 6 bases from V and 4 bases from J, with 15 bases between. The CDR3: CSVSHGAGTEAFF. CDR3 DNA: TGCAGCGTGAGCCATGGGGCGGGCACTGAAGCTTTCTTT.

Worth noting for this clonotype: Being one base from a much bigger clone, this may be a read error. V is TRBV20-1 and J is TRBJ2-1; D call uncertain. Trimming pared 0 bases from V and 6 bases from J, leaving 3 bases between. The CDR3 spans 11 residues. Germline CDR1 is DFQATT and CDR2 is SNEGSKA (reference sequence). CDR3 sequence reads: CSARDGNEQFF. The CDR3 nucleotides read TGCAGTGCTAGAGATGGCAATGAGCAGTTCTTC.